Each of the 19 T cell receptor beta chains below was sequenced from the same sample in a study of blood T cells in healthy people across ages. Sample-barcoded 5' priming and a J-beta primer mix drove a second PCR of roughly 6 to 12 cycles. One entry per CDR3 protein results from TCRdb running MiXCR on the 5' RACE reads. The sample consists of some 690,000 distinct CDR3 sequences, approximately 22% of them appearing once. Sequenced: blood. Receptors originate from a man in his 70s in good health.

Here the CDR3 reads CASSYGTGRAEQFF. CDR3 in DNA: TGTGCCAGCAGTTATGGGACAGGGAGGGCTGAGCAGTTCTTC. The chain joins TRBV6-5 to TRBJ2-5, with TRBD1 matching 9 bases. The closer fit of TRBJ2-1 to the DNA end suggests the J call may be wrong. The CDR3 length is 14 residues. Germline V gene sequence: CDR1 MNHEY, CDR2 SVGAGI.

There are a few counts of this clonotype. This chain uses TRBV7-9 with TRBJ1-3, with a possible D match to TRBD1 (6 bases). The CDR3 contains 14 residues. The V gene lost 2 bases and the J gene lost 6 bases, with 11 bases spanning the gap. Per germline, CDR1 SEHNR and CDR2 FQNEAQ (reference sequence). CDR3 region: CASSLRRTENTIYF. CDR3 DNA sequence: TGTGCCAGCAGCTTAAGACGGACAGAAAACACCATATATTTT.

The rearrangement joins TRBV6-2 or TRBV6-3 to TRBJ1-5, with a tentative D call TRBD1 (5 bases). Germline CDR1 MNHEY, CDR2 SVGEGT. The CDR3 has 16 residues. Deletions cut 2 bases from V and 2 bases from J, with 13 bases between. CDR3 protein: CASSYGAGRRNQPQHF. CDR3 sequence (DNA): TGTGCCAGCAGTTACGGAGCAGGGAGGCGCAATCAGCCCCAGCATTTT.

Only a few counts were recorded for this clonotype. The genes are TRBV20-1 and TRBJ1-2, with D unresolved. In germline, CDR1 is DFQATT, CDR2 SNEGSKA (reference sequence). The CDR3 has 11 amino acids. The ends were cut back, 3 bases at V and 8 bases at J, with 10 bases in the middle. The CDR3 loop reads CSASGVGGYTF. In nucleotides, the CDR3 is TGCAGTGCTAGTGGGGTAGGCGGCTACACCTTC.

This clonotype was recorded only once. The chain employs TRBV12-3 or TRBV12-4 and TRBJ2-3; D may be TRBD2 (7 bases). Trimming stripped 3 bases from V and 5 bases from J, with 15 bases between. The CDR3 consists of 15 residues. The CDR3 region has the DNA TGTGCCAGCAGTTTTGGGGGGGGCACGGGAGATACGCAGTATTTT. Translating gives CASSFGGGTGDTQYF.

The chain employs TRBV6-5 and TRBJ2-1; D gene uncertain. CDR3 length: 12 amino acids. V lost 10 bases and J lost 4, with 11 bases in between. From germline, CDR1 is MNHEY and CDR2 SVGAGI. Here the CDR3 DNA reads TGTGCCACTAGTCCAGCTTACAATGAGCAGTTCTTC. It is translated as CATSPAYNEQFF.

The chain carries TRBV2 and TRBJ2-1, with D tentatively TRBD2 (5 bases). The end of the DNA aligns better with TRBJ2-5, so the J call may be wrong. In germline, CDR1 is SNHLY, CDR2 FYNNEI. The CDR3 is made up of 15 amino acids. The CDR3 region is CASSEEDSGMGTQYF. Here the CDR3 DNA reads TGTGCCAGCAGTGAAGAAGATTCGGGGATGGGGACCCAGTACTTC.

The rearrangement joins TRBV4-1 to TRBJ2-7; D gene uncertain. Germline V lookup: CDR1 MGHRA, CDR2 YSYEKL. The CDR3 consists of 11 residues. V dropped 1 base and J dropped 5 bases, with 3 bases sitting between them. The CDR3 bases are TGCGCCAGCAGCCAAGGGCACGAGCAGTACTTC. It translates to CASSQGHEQYF.

This rearrangement joins TRBV20-1 to TRBJ2-7; 8 nucleotides agree with TRBD1. V was pared by 0 bases and J by 4 bases, with 11 bases of the junction left unmatched. CDR3 length: 16 amino acids. CDR1 DFQATT and CDR2 SNEGSKA come from the germline V gene (reference sequence). The CDR3 coding sequence is TGCAGTGCTAGAGATGGACAGGGCCCCCTGGGGTACGAGCAGTACTTC. It encodes CSARDGQGPLGYEQYF.

J is TRBJ2-1 and V is TRBV24-1, with no clear D. Trimming removed 4 bases at V and 6 bases at J, with 12 bases between. Germline-derived CDR1 and CDR2 are KGHDR and SFDVKD. There are 14 residues in the CDR3. The DNA for the CDR3 is TGTGCCACCAGTGACCCCACCAGGCGCAATGAGCAGTTCTTC. It is translated as CATSDPTRRNEQFF.

The V gene is TRBV20-1, the J gene TRBJ1-5; TRBD1 agrees at 9 bases. The germline V gene encodes CDR1 DFQATT and CDR2 SNEGSKA (reference sequence). CDR3 length equals 16 residues. V was clipped by 6 bases and J by 5 bases; unmatched bases: 14. In DNA form, the CDR3 reads TGCAGTGCGGGCGGGAACAACAGGGGGCGATATCAGCCCCAGCATTTT. Its translation is CSAGGNNRGRYQPQHF.

The chain links TRBV5-1 to TRBJ2-5, with D uncertain. Trimming shortened V by 1 base and J by 1 base, and 5 bases separated the two germline ends. Germline values: CDR1 SGHRS, CDR2 YFSETQ. The CDR3 loop spans 13 amino acids. The CDR3 reads CASSLYRQETQYF. The CDR3 region has the DNA TGCGCCAGCAGCTTGTATCGCCAAGAGACCCAGTACTTC.

The rearrangement uses TRBV20-1 and TRBJ2-4, with D unclear. The CDR3 extends over 13 amino acids. Germline CDR1 reads DFQATT; CDR2 reads SNEGSKA (reference sequence). Trimming cost V 0 bases and J 8 bases, with 11 bases left between them. CDR3 DNA sequence: TGCAGTGCTAGAGAATCGGGTACGGACATTCAGTACTTC. Translation gives CSARESGTDIQYF.

This chain links TRBV3-1 with TRBJ2-5; TRBD2 might be the D (6 bases). The germline V gene has CDR1 LGHDT and CDR2 YNNKEL (reference sequence). The CDR3 has 15 residues. The V end lost 2 bases, the J end lost 5 bases, and 15 bases lay between the germline ends. The CDR3 loop reads CASSQNLGGDETQYF. Written as DNA, the CDR3 is TGTGCCAGCAGCCAAAACCTCGGCGGGGATGAGACCCAGTACTTC.

This clonotype has a handful of counts. This chain connects TRBV24-1 to TRBJ2-5; D not certain. This CDR3 comprises 15 residues. V lost 3 bases and J 2 bases, leaving 12 bases between the germline ends. The germline V gene encodes CDR1 KGHDR and CDR2 SFDVKD. DNA for the CDR3: TGTGCCACCAGTGATCCTACATACCCTCAAGAGACCCAGTACTTC. It translates to CATSDPTYPQETQYF.

The V gene is TRBV5-1, the J gene TRBJ2-3; no firm D call. The CDR3 loop spans 16 amino acids. CDR1 is SGHRS and CDR2 is YFSETQ in the germline V gene. V was clipped by 0 bases and J by 1 base, with 12 bases between them. The DNA of the CDR3 is TGCGCCAGCAGCTTGGCCCTACCCTTAGGCACAGATACGCAGTATTTT. Protein product: CASSLALPLGTDTQYF.

This clonotype appeared a few times. The rearrangement uses TRBV6-5 and TRBJ1-4; maybe TRBD1 (6 bases). Germline values: CDR1 MNHEY, CDR2 SVGAGI. The CDR3 consists of 16 residues. V shed 4 bases and J shed 5 bases, with 17 bases lying between them. CDR3 protein: CASSFSQGRLNEKLFF. In DNA form, the CDR3 reads TGTGCCAGCAGTTTCTCACAGGGCCGGTTAAATGAAAAACTGTTTTTT.

This chain links TRBV12-3 or TRBV12-4 with TRBJ1-6; D not resolved. Between the trimmed V and J ends, which lost 4 bases and 9 bases, there was a span of 10 bases. The CDR3 has 13 amino acids. The CDR3 sequence: CASSYRGGSPLHF. CDR3 nucleotides: TGTGCCAGCAGTTACCGCGGCGGTTCACCCCTCCACTTT.

This chain uses TRBV6-6 with TRBJ1-6, with D possibly TRBD1 on 5 matching bases. The V end was cut by 2 bases, the J end by 10 bases, with 18 bases between. The CDR3 consists of 16 residues. The V gene's germline CDR1 is MNHNY and CDR2 SVGAGI (reference sequence). As DNA, the CDR3 is TGTGCCAGCAGTTACAGCGACACTCTCAAGGGGTCACCCCTCCACTTT. This translates into CASSYSDTLKGSPLHF.